Listed below are T cell receptor beta chains from one sample, sequenced in a study of vaccination and CD4 T cells after COVID-19. Each CDR3 protein gets one entry after TCRdb re-called the PCR reads with MiXCR. Of about 19,000 distinct CDR3 sequences in the sample, 23% were seen once. Their target antigens are unknown. Sample: cultured CD4+ T cells from blood. The receptor set was obtained from a human donor with COVID-19. The conserved cysteine and the conserved F or W are not part of the CDR3 here. Each record gives: V gene, clone size, CDR3 protein. Only part of the rows carry a size: once, few, many, or a class if the clone is expanded.

TRBV27,NA,ASSFRSEAYEQY
TRBV20-1,NA,SARPLAGGANTGELF
TRBV19,NA,ASSTTSGAAETQY
TRBV28,few,ASSFTRDYGYT
TRBV5-1,NA,ASSAPPGGGSSTEAF
TRBV10-3,few,AIRDSVGTDTQY
TRBV7-2,NA,ASSLRTNGGRDTEAF
TRBV6-2/TRBV6-3,few,ASSYERGGLWPGELF
TRBV19,NA,ASRTGTGGNQPQH
TRBV27,medium-sized,ASSSGYSPLH
TRBV30,medium-sized,AWSGTGDQPQH
TRBV6-1,few,ASIQMRGGSDTQY
TRBV20-1,few,SARGGGALADTQY
TRBV6-1,few,ASSGGGGGPHTQY
TRBV7-8,few,ASSLVRGSGGGTDTQY
TRBV2,few,ASRVLGNSPLH
TRBV3-1,NA,ASSQDLGFNQPQH
TRBV7-9,NA,ASSLGASGGDNEQF
TRBV11-2,medium-sized,ASSLSGQIVTYGYT
TRBV19,few,ASRAEGKAF
TRBV6-1,few,ASSPRGWNWYEQF
TRBV2,NA,ASGGVTGGIQY
TRBV6-1,few,ASNEGSRTYEQY
TRBV7-9,NA,ASSLPAELYQETQY
TRBV19,few,ASSIERSYEQY
TRBV6-1,medium-sized,ASRRTGPGELF
TRBV7-2,medium-sized,ASSLDRDYNQPQH
TRBV27,NA,ASSFQGAVPYNEQF
TRBV6-5,few,ASSYGVGSGNTIY
TRBV28,few,ASSWDREAKTQY
TRBV7-2,few,ASSSSGGAYVQY
TRBV28,NA,ASRSMGTGGAGSGNQPQH
TRBV7-9,NA,ASSLSGARTEAF
TRBV19,NA,ASSPGQGSLLSSYKQY
TRBV5-1,NA,ASSLGDPANTGELF
TRBV6-1,few,ASSRELTTNEKLF
TRBV19,NA,ASSIGTGRSSF
TRBV12-3/TRBV12-4,NA,ASSWDRVSYEQY
TRBV7-9,NA,ASSSGTLEAF
TRBV19,few,ASSTSRDSLSPQH
TRBV6-5,NA,ASSYSGQLSSGNTIY